This TCR beta chain is from a study of CD8 T cells in ankylosing spondylitis. This clonotype has just a few counts. 5'-RACE, quantitative and with molecular barcodes, yielded the TCR beta libraries. TCRdb recomputed calls from the 5' RACE reads with MiXCR, one row per CDR3 protein. The sample has a few hundred thousand distinct CDR3 sequences, roughly 20% seen once. This CDR3 comprises 11 residues. The germline V and J ends were trimmed by 5 bases and 3 bases, with 8 bases remaining between them. Germline loops: CDR1 DFQATT, CDR2 SNEGSKA (reference sequence). Sample: blood, either unsorted or a sorted T cell fraction (not recorded which). J is TRBJ2-7 and V is TRBV20-1; D might be TRBD1 (5 bases). The clonotype comes from a male donor with ankylosing spondylitis or in good health (not recorded which). The CDR3 spells CSAGQLYEQYF. CDR3 coding DNA: TGCAGTGCTGGACAACTCTACGAGCAGTACTTC.